The 9 T cell receptor beta chains reported below all come from one sample, sequenced in a study of cytomegalovirus exposure and HLA in healthy donors. Amplification used 60 Vbeta primers and 13 Jbeta primers. Using immunoSEQ multiplex PCR, the repertoire was profiled, and TCRdb retains in-frame clones only, with some absent. There are approximately 150,000 clones in the sample; roughly three fifths occur only once, and approximately 6.5% lies in the top ten. The sample comprised PBMCs. The receptors here all came from a woman aged 55-69 years in good health and CMV-seronegative.

The chain carries TRBV13 and TRBJ2-1, with D possibly TRBD1 on 6 matching bases. The germline V gene has CDR1 PRHDT and CDR2 FYEKMQ (reference sequence). This CDR3 is 15 amino acids long. Trimming shortened V by 1 base and J by 9 bases, and 16 bases separated the two germline ends. The CDR3: CASSLAVGALVEQFF. In DNA form, the CDR3 reads TGTGCCAGCAGCTTAGCAGTGGGGGCCCTTGTTGAGCAGTTCTTC.

The rearrangement joins TRBV6-1 to TRBJ2-3; TRBD2 is a possible D gene (6 bases). The CDR3 consists of 13 residues. Germline CDR1 reads MNHNS; CDR2 reads SASEGT. Trimming pared 7 bases from V and 5 bases from J, leaving 13 bases between. CDR3 protein: CASTRDWGDTQYF. The CDR3 DNA reads as TGTGCCAGCACCCGGGACTGGGGAGATACGCAGTATTTT.

The J gene is TRBJ1-2, the V gene TRBV28; 8 bases align to TRBD1. Germline V gene lookup returns CDR1 MDHEN and CDR2 SYDVKM. The CDR3 loop spans 13 amino acids. J was trimmed by 3 bases and V by 7 bases; bases with no gene match: 4. Here the CDR3 reads CASNQQGDYGYTF. Here the CDR3 DNA reads TGTGCCAGCAATCAACAGGGGGACTATGGCTACACCTTC.

The gene calls are TRBV18 and TRBJ1-4, with 11 nucleotides matching TRBD1. The CDR3 consists of 16 residues. Germline V gene lookup returns CDR1 KGHSH and CDR2 LQKENI. V was pared by 1 base and J by 6 bases, with 4 bases of the junction left unmatched. CDR3: CASSPLLGQGDEKLFF. The CDR3 nucleotides are TGTGCCAGCTCACCACTCTTGGGACAGGGGGATGAAAAACTGTTTTTT. Combining the CDR3 with reference TRBV18 and TRBJ1-4 gives the whole variable domain NAGVMQNPRHLVRRRGQEARLRCSPMKGHSHVYWYRQLPEEGLKFMVYLQKENIIDESGMPKERFSAEFPKEGPSILRIQQVVRGDSAAYFCASSPLLGQGDEKLFFGSGTQLSVL.

V usage is TRBV6-1 and J usage is TRBJ1-2, with a possible D match to TRBD1 (6 bases). This CDR3 has 13 amino acids. Trimming took 6 bases from V and 7 from J, leaving 15 bases between them. CDR1 and CDR2 from the germline V gene are MNHNS and SASEGT. Here the CDR3 reads CASRLDRSGGYTF. Written as DNA, the CDR3 is TGTGCCAGCAGATTGGACAGATCGGGTGGCTACACCTTC.

This chain connects TRBV9 to TRBJ1-5; 8 bases line up with TRBD1. The CDR3 runs to 15 residues. Per the germline V gene, CDR1 is SGDLS and CDR2 is YYNGEE. V was clipped by 0 bases and J by 7 bases; unmatched bases: 6. The DNA for the CDR3 is TGTGCCAGCAGCGTAGCAGGACAGGGATTCCAGCCCCAGCATTTT. Translation: CASSVAGQGFQPQHF.

This clone was seen more than once but under ten times. The V call is TRBV4-2, the J call TRBJ1-3; 7 positions match TRBD1. Germline values: CDR1 LGHNA, CDR2 YNFKEQ. The trim removed 0 bases at V and 7 bases at J, leaving 9 bases unmatched. This CDR3 has 16 residues. The CDR3 nucleotides read TGTGCCAGCAGCCAAGATCTGAGACAGGGTGGGAACACCATATATTTT. Its translation: CASSQDLRQGGNTIYF.

The chain joins TRBV5-8 to TRBJ1-1, with D possibly matching TRBD1 (5 bases). This CDR3 has 14 amino acids. Trimming removed 4 bases at V and 3 bases at J, with 13 bases between. Germline values: CDR1 SGHTS, CDR2 YDEGEE. In DNA form, the CDR3 reads TGTGCCAGCAGCCTGGAAGGGGTGTACACTGAAGCTTTCTTT. Amino acids: CASSLEGVYTEAFF.

V and J are TRBV6-1 and TRBJ2-7; 7 bases are a match to TRBD2. The CDR3 totals 13 residues. J was trimmed by 5 bases and V by 6 bases; bases with no gene match: 7. Germline CDR1 and CDR2: MNHNS and SASEGT. CDR3 sequence reads: CASRSSGVHEQYF. CDR3 coding DNA: TGTGCCAGCAGGTCCAGCGGGGTCCACGAGCAGTACTTC.